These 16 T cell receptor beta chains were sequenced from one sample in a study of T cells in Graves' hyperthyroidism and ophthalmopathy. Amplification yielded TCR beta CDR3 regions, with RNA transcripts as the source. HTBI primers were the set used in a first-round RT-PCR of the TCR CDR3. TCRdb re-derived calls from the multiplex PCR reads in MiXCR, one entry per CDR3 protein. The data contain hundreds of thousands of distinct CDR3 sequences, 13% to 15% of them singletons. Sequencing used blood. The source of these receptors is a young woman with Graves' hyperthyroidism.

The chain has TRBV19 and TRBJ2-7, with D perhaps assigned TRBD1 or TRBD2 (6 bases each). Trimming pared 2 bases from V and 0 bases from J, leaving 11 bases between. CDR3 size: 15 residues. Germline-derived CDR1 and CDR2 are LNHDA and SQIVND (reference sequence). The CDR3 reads CASSIYGGGSYEQYF. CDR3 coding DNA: TGTGCCAGTAGTATATACGGAGGGGGCTCCTACGAGCAGTACTTC.

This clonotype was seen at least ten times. The CDR3 DNA is TGTGCCAGCAGCTTAGCGCTAGGCGGGACTGGGACCCAGTACTTC. Amino acids: CASSLALGGTGTQYF. This chain connects TRBV7-2 to TRBJ2-5; possibly TRBD2 for D (6 bases). V shed 0 bases and J shed 7 bases, with 15 bases lying between them. Germline V gene sequence: CDR1 SGHTA, CDR2 FQGNSA. The CDR3 is 15 amino acids. The entire variable domain, with the rest obtained from reference TRBV7-2 and TRBJ2-5, is as follows: GAGVSQSPSNKVTEKGKDVELRCDPISGHTALYWYRQSLGQGLEFLIYFQGNSAPDKSGLPSDRFSAERTGGSVSTLTIQRTQQEDSAVYLCASSLALGGTGTQYFGPGTRLLVL.

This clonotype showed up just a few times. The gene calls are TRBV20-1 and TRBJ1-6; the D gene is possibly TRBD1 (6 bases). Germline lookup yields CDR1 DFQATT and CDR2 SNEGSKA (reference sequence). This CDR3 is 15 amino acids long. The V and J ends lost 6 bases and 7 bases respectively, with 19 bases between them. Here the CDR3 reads CSAPGRGARNSPLHF. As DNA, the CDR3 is TGCAGTGCCCCCGGGCGGGGGGCTAGGAATTCACCCCTCCACTTT.

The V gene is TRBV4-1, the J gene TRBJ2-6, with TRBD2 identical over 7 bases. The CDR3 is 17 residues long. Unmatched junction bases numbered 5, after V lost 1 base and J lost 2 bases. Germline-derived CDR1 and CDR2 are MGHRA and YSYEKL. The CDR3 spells CASSQGGGITGANVLTF. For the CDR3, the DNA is TGCGCCAGCAGCCAAGGCGGGGGAATCACTGGGGCCAACGTCCTGACTTTC.

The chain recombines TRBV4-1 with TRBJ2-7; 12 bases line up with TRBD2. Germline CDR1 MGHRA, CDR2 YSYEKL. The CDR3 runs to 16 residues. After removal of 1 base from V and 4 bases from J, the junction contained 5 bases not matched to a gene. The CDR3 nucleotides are TGCGCCAGCAGCCAAGCCCTAGCGGGAGGGCTGTACGAGCAGTACTTC. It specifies CASSQALAGGLYEQYF.

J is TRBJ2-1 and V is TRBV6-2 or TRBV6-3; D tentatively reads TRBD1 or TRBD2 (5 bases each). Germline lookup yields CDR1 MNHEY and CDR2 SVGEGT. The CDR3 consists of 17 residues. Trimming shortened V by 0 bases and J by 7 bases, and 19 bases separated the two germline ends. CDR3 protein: CASSYSLLGPWGNEQFF. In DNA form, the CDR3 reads TGTGCCAGCAGTTACTCCTTACTTGGACCGTGGGGGAATGAGCAGTTCTTC.

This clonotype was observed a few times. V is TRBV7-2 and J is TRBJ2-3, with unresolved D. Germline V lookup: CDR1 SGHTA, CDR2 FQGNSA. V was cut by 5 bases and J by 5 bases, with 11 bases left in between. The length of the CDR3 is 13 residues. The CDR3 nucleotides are TGTGCCAGCAGCACTTTAGCTGTAGATACGCAGTATTTT. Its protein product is CASSTLAVDTQYF.

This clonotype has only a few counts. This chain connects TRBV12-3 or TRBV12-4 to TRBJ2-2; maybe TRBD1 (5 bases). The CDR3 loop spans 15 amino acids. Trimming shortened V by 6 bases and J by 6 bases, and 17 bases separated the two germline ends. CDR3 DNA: TGTGCCAGCAGCCAACCAGCAGTAGGGGCCGGGGAGCTGTTTTTT. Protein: CASSQPAVGAGELFF.

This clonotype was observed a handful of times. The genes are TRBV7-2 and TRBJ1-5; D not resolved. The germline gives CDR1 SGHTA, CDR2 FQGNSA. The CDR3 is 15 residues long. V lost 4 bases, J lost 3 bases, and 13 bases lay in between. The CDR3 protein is CASSSSGSYNQPQHF. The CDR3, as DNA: TGTGCCAGCAGCTCCTCGGGTTCCTACAATCAGCCCCAGCATTTT.

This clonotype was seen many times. The CDR3 DNA sequence: TGCAGTGCTAGAGATTTATTGAGACTAGCCGCGGGAGAGACCCAGTACTTC. It codes for CSARDLLRLAAGETQYF. The chain employs TRBV20-1 and TRBJ2-5; 7 nucleotides agree with TRBD2. Germline trimming cut 0 bases from V and 4 bases from J; bases unmatched to any gene: 14. The CDR3 has 17 residues. Germline assignment: CDR1 DFQATT and CDR2 SNEGSKA (reference sequence).

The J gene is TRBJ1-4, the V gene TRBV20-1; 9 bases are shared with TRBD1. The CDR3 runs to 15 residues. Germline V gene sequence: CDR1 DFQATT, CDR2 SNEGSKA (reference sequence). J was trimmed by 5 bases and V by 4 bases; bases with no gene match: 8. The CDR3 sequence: CSAKRTGVANEKLFF. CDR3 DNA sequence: TGCAGTGCTAAGAGGACAGGGGTGGCAAATGAAAAACTGTTTTTT.

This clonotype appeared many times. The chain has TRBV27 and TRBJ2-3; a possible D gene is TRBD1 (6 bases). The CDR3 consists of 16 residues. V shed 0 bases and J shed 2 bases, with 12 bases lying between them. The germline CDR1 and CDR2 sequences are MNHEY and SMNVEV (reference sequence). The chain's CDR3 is CASSLSSRGATDTQYF. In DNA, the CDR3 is TGTGCCAGCAGTTTATCGAGCAGGGGTGCCACAGATACGCAGTATTTT.

The CDR3 DNA reads as TGTGCCAGCAGCGTTTCGAGGGGAAACACTGAAGCTTTCTTT. It yields the protein CASSVSRGNTEAFF. The V and J genes are TRBV9 and TRBJ1-1; a possible D gene is TRBD1 (5 bases). CDR3 length equals 14 residues. The germline V and J ends were trimmed by 2 bases and 2 bases, with 10 bases remaining between them. CDR1 SGDLS and CDR2 YYNGEE come from the germline V gene.

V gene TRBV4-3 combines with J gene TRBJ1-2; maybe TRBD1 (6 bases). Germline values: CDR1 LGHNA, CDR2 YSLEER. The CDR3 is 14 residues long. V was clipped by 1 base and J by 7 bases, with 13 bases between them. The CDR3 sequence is CASSQGPGAGGYTF. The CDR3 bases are TGCGCCAGCAGCCAAGGGCCAGGGGCGGGTGGCTACACCTTC.

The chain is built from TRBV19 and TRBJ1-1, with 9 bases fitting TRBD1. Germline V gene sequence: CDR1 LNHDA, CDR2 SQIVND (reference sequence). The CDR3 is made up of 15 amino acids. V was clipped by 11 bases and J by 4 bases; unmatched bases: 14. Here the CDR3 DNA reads TGTGCCGGCCACCCCCGGGACAGGGATTTCACTGAAGCTTTCTTT. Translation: CAGHPRDRDFTEAFF.

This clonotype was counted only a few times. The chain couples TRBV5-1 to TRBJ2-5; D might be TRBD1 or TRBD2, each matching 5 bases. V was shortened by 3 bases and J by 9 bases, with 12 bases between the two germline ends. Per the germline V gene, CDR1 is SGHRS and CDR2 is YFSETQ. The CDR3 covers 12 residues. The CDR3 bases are TGCGCCAGCAGCTCAAGTGGGGGATCCCAGTACTTC. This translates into CASSSSGGSQYF.